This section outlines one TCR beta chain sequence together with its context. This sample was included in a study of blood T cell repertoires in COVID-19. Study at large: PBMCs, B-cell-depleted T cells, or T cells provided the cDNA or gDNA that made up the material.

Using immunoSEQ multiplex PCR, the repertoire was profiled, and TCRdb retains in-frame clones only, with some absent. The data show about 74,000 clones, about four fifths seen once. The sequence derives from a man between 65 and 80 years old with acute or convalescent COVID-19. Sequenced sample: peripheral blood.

CDR3 residues: CASSRPTGGTNTEAFF. The CDR3 nucleotides read TGTGCCAGCAGCCGCCCGACAGGGGGGACGAACACTGAAGCTTTCTTT. The chain recombines TRBV11-2 with TRBJ1-1; TRBD1 matches 9 bases. V trimming: 5 bases; J trimming: 1 base; junction bases outside the gene matches: 8. The CDR3 length is 16 residues. Germline lookup yields CDR1 SGHAT and CDR2 FQNNGV.